What follows describes a single T cell receptor (beta chain). It has no known antigen specificity. This entry comes from a study of cytomegalovirus exposure and HLA in healthy donors (dated by TCRdb to about 2017). For the wider study: In an earlier analysis of 587 of the donors, about 270 Gb of sequence data and 117 million unique TCR beta sequences from roughly 180 million T cells were reported. On average, about 200,000 unique TCR beta nucleotide sequences were sequenced per donor among 300 to 500 genotyped donors of the cohort, with roughly 18% of those sequences being non-productive. In addition to the first cohort of approximately 670 subjects, a separate validation cohort of 120 different subjects was used. Rather than drawing on any new phenotypic data, the later analysis identified candidate immune exposures from TCR beta sequences and the way those sequences occurred across donors. High-throughput TCR immunosequencing, statistical association of individual TCRs with disease status, and machine learning were combined to predict cytomegalovirus infection status. Typing coverage differed by locus: A, B, C, DRB1 and DQB1 were typed in roughly 620-630 donors, DQA1 in 500 to 550, DPA1 in some 600, and DPB1 in approximately 450. Both class I and class II loci were covered by HLA typing, at four-digit resolution. An earlier analysis of approximately 630 of the donors applied high-throughput TCR beta sequencing to assess whether each TCR beta V gene segment acted as functional or pseudogenic. The study profiled the T cell repertoires of hundreds of subjects by immunosequencing and related them to cytomegalovirus serostatus. In a later genetic analysis, genome-wide SNP genotypes for about 65% of the 666 donors were used, and that subset was treated as a discovery cohort. The study was designed to test whether signatures of past pathogen exposure could be identified by cataloging public T cell receptors. In a later analysis, previously published TCR beta repertoires from 666 donors were re-analyzed and high-resolution HLA genotyping was added so that TCR occurrence patterns could be studied. All discovery cohort repertoires had been generated using a single sequencing platform. Roughly five DR-DQ haplotypes were handled as single units for association and clustering because linkage in the cohort was strong. The genetic ancestry cluster associated with self-reported Caucasian donors included roughly four fifths of the approximately 430 genotyped donors. About 300 gigabases of sequencing data and around 87 million unique TCR sequences were included in an early release covering 500 to 750 HLA-typed donors. Alongside the repertoire data, information on donor age, sex, ethnicity and CMV serostatus was compiled.

For CDR1 and CDR2, the germline V gene lists SQVTM and ANQGSEA. The CDR3 starts with the cysteine, ends with the phenylalanine, and has 15 residues. This entry keeps only the CDR3 DNA: 45 bases, framed from base 1. For this chain, trimming is 1 base at the V end and 9 bases at the J end, and the number of junction bases without a gene match is 8. The paper as a whole reports these results and caveats: Roughly uniform sequencing depth across donors was assumed in presence/absence analyses, although this assumption may not hold. Most CMV-associated TCR beta chains appeared to be HLA-restricted in a later analysis, and the HLA associations seemed to be driven largely by CMV exposure. Assigning TCR associations to individual alleles was difficult when HLA alleles, especially DR and DQ, strongly co-occurred. Immune exposure information for the cohort was limited to CMV serostatus. A further reported finding was that TCR beta sequences accurately predicted the HLA-A and HLA-B alleles for most subjects in the first cohort. A later genetic analysis reported fewer N-insertions in productive TCRs among donors in an Asian-associated ancestry cluster than the roughly 620-donor mean. Because some donors lacked HLA typing at each locus, the association tests relied only on the typed subset. In the study, about 150 TCR beta chains were listed as associated with cytomegalovirus. In a later analysis, the rate of TCR association differed among HLA loci, with DRB1 alleles having the most associated TCRs and HLA-C alleles having the fewest. In a later analysis, HLA-associated TCR beta chains were found to be more clonally expanded and to have lower generation probabilities than equally common non-associated chains. An earlier analysis of around 600 of the donors showed that most TCR beta V segments appeared in productive rearrangements either about 87% or about 30% of the time, which broadly matched IMGT annotations. V-gene and J-gene trimming of TCR beta chains was associated with a missense DCLRE1C variant in a later genetic analysis, and the association was replicated in an independent cohort. The authors suggested that the approach could potentially be generalized to other disease states and immunological phenotypes. Specific HLA alleles were associated with 15,000 to 20,000 TCR beta sequences at a false discovery rate of 0.05 in a later analysis. Linkage disequilibrium might explain the correlated functional status among segregating V segments, but an unknown experimental factor could not be excluded. A cluster of highly shared sequence variants was judged likely to be a technical artifact of the sequencing pipeline. The earlier analysis of some 540 of the donors excluded over 15 rarely observed V segments, including chromosome 9 orphons, because counts were too low. Several of the top co-occurrence clusters appeared to be linked to parvovirus B19, influenza, CMV and Epstein-Barr virus, according to a later analysis. In this cohort, only TCR beta chains were sequenced, and detectable features were limited by the absence of alpha or paired-chain data. In vitro tests confirmed that three of the cytomegalovirus-associated TCR beta chains recognize cytomegalovirus antigens. While some public TCRs were present in many individuals, most TCR sequences turned up only very rarely across donors. Some IMGT-functional V segments, including TRBV6-2 and TRBV6-3, could not be told apart with the 87-base-pair reads, so those segments were excluded. Cytomegalovirus status was reported to be diagnosed by the classifier with high specificity and sensitivity in both the original and validation cohorts.

Library preparation employed the immunoSEQ multiplex PCR assay. The multiplex PCR relied on a mix of 60 forward primers for TCR Vbeta segments and 13 reverse primers for TCR Jbeta segments. The CDR3 region of rearranged TCR beta genes was amplified from genomic DNA with a multiplex PCR assay. On the Illumina HiSeq System, the amplified TCR beta libraries were sequenced as 87-base-pair reads. Turning to the authors' computational methods: A later analysis tallied tens of millions of unique TCR beta chains across the 600 to 700 repertoires, and approximately 11 million of those chains were shared by two or more donors. To remove PCR and sequencing errors, raw reads were error-corrected and collapsed into unique sequences using a nearest-neighbor algorithm that merged closely related sequences. Alignment of CDR3 sequences to IMGT reference sequences was used to assign V, D and J gene segments. For a sequence to be retained, a match of at least six nucleotides was required to both a V gene segment and a J gene segment. A rearrangement was called productive if the CDR3 had no stop codons and remained in frame with V and J, and every other rearrangement was called non-productive. CDR3 was defined according to IMGT convention as the region running from the second conserved V-encoded cysteine to the conserved J-encoded phenylalanine. The earlier analysis of 550 to 650 of the donors excluded any sequence lacking an unambiguous match to a single V gene segment. An earlier analysis of fewer than 750 of the donors called V segments functional above 56.7% productive rearrangements and segregating when the between-donor standard deviation exceeded 5%. A statistical classification framework was built for diagnosing cytomegalovirus status from the catalog of TCR beta chain sequences. In a later analysis, V and J genes were assigned by comparing TCR nucleotide sequences against IMGT/GENE-DB human TR gene sequences. Using the TCRdist pipeline, a later analysis assigned CDR3 sequences along with most-parsimonious VDJ recombination scenarios. In a later analysis, every TCR beta chain was defined by the combination of its CDR3 amino acid sequence and its V-gene family, and reads without a unique V-gene family were dropped. To address suspected cross-contamination and a sequencing artifact, a later analysis removed some 620 highly shared, low-generation-probability nucleotide sequences. In a later analysis, a clonal expansion index was calculated for each public chain from normalized within-repertoire ranks of inferred template counts. In a later analysis, generation probabilities were computed using a VDJ recombination model fitted to out-of-frame rearrangements, and the results were checked against IGoR. A later analysis scored TCR-TCR, TCR-HLA and TCR-CMV co-occurrence with hypergeometric tests, applying a repertoire-size bias correction to TCR pairs. False discovery rates were estimated in a later analysis by permuting HLA or CMV assignments 20 times. In a later analysis, co-occurring TCRs were grouped using DBSCAN, with TCRdist sequence similarity added in when clustering inside HLA-allele-positive subsets. Co-occurrence clustering excluded repertoires with fewer than 30,000 or more than 120,000 public chains, plus five with anomalous nucleotide sharing. TCRdb carries this immuneACCESS record with in-frame sequences only. Its versions omit some clonotypes, under half of them owing to an unresolved V gene in the studies checked, with the rest unexplained. Clone size and V and J calls were adopted from that table, with D and trimming inferred from the DNA. The sample's own table lists 100,000 to 150,000 clones. The ten largest clones take up approximately 1.7% of the sample.

In total, more than 500 healthy bone marrow donors made up the cohort. At the time of sampling, every cohort member was nominally healthy, though immune exposures that went unrecorded were likely present. The donor tested CMV seropositive and was one of the 289 seropositive cohort members. Every donor gave a peripheral blood sample, and the peripheral blood mononuclear cells from that sample were used for TCR beta sequencing. The Qiagen DNeasy Blood Extraction Kit was used to extract genomic DNA from the blood cell samples. The sequence came from a woman between 40 and 55 years old in good health and CMV-seropositive. The sample taken for sequencing was PBMCs. Recombination linked TRBV29-1 to TRBJ2-1, with 11 bases aligning to TRBD1. The CDR3 is CSVEGRGQGAFEQFF. The DNA is as follows: TGCAGCGTTGAAGGCCGCGGACAGGGGGCGTTTGAGCAGTTCTTC.